A single T cell receptor (beta chain) is shown here with its context. This record comes from a study of blood T cell repertoires in COVID-19. Only in-frame clones appear in the TCRdb table, and some are missing; sequencing was by immunoSEQ multiplex PCR. The data contain 210,000 or so clones, roughly 88% of them singletons. V was cut by 3 bases and J by 6 bases, with 6 bases left in between. The CDR3 contains 13 residues. The sequencing sample was made of PBMCs or T cells enriched from blood (not recorded which). The chain combines TRBV12-3 or TRBV12-4 with TRBJ1-6; D gene ambiguous. The source of this sequence is a woman under 40 who had been exposed to COVID-19. The CDR3 here is CASSFQRNSPLHF. DNA for the CDR3: TGTGCCAGCAGTTTTCAGCGTAATTCACCCCTCCACTTT.